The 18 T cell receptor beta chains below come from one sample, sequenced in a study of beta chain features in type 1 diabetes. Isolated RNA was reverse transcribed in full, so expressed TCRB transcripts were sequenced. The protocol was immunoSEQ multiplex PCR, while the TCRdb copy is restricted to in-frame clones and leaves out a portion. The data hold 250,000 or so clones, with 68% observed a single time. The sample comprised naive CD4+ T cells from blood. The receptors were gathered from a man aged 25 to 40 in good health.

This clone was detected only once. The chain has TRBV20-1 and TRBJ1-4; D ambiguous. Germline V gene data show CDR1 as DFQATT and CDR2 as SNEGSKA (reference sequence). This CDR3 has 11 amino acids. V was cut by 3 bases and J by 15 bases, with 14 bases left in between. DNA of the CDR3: TGCAGTGCTAGTATGGTCACGAAAGTGTTTTTT. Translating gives CSASMVTKVFF.

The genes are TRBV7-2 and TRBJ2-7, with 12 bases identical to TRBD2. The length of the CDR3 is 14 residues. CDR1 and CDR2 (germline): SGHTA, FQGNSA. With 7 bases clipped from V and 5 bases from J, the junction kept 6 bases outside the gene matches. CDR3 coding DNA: TGTGCCAGCACCCCGACTAGCGGGAGAAACGAGCAGTACTTC. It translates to CASTPTSGRNEQYF.

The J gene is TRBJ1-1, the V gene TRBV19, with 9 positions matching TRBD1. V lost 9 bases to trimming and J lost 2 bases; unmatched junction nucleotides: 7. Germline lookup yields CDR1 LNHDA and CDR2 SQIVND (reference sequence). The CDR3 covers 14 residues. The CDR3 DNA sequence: TGTGCCAGCCAGGACAGGGGTGAAAACACTGAAGCTTTCTTT. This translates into CASQDRGENTEAFF.

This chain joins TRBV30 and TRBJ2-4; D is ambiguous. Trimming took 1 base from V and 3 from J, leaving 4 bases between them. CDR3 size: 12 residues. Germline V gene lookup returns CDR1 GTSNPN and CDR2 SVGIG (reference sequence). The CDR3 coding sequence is TGTGCCTGGAGTGCTGGCAAAAACATTCAGTACTTC. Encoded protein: CAWSAGKNIQYF.

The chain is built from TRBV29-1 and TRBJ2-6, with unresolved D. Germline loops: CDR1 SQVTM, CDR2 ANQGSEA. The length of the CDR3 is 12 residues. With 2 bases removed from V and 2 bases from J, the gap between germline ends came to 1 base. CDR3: CSVETGANVLTF. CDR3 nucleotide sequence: TGCAGCGTTGAAACTGGGGCCAACGTCCTGACTTTC.

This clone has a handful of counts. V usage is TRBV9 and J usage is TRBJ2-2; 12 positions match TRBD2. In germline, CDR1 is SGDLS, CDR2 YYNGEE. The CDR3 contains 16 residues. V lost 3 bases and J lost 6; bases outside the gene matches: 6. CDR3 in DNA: TGTGCCAGCAGCGCCCGGACTAGCGGGGTTGCCGGGGAGCTGTTTTTT. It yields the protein CASSARTSGVAGELFF.

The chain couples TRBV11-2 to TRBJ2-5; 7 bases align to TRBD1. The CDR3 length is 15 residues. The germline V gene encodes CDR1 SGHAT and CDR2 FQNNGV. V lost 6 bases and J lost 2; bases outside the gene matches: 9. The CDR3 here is CASSLSGTAQETQYF. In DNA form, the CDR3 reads TGTGCCAGCAGTTTATCCGGGACAGCTCAAGAGACCCAGTACTTC.

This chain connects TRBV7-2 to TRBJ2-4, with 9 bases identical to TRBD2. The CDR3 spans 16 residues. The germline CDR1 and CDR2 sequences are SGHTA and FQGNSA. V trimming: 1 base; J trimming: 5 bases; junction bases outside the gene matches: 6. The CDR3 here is CASSLGPSGTQNIQYF. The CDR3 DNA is TGTGCCAGCAGCTTAGGTCCTAGCGGGACACAAAACATTCAGTACTTC.

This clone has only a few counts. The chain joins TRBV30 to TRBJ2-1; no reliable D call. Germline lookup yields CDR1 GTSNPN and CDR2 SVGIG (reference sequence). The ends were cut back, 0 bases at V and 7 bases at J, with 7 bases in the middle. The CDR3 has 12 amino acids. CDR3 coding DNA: TGTGCCTGGAGTGTACTATGGAATGAGCAGTTCTTC. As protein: CAWSVLWNEQFF. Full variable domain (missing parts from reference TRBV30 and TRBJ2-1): SQTIHQWPATLVQPVGSPLSLECTVEGTSNPNLYWYRQAAGRGLQLLFYSVGIGQISSEVPQNLSASRPQDRQFILSSKKLLLSDSGFYLCAWSVLWNEQFFGPGTRLTVL.

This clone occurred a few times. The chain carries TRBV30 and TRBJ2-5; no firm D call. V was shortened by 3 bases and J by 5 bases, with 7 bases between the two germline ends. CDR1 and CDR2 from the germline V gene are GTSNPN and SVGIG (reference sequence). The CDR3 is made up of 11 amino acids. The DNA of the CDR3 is TGTGCCTGGAGCCTCACCGAGACCCAGTACTTC. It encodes CAWSLTETQYF.

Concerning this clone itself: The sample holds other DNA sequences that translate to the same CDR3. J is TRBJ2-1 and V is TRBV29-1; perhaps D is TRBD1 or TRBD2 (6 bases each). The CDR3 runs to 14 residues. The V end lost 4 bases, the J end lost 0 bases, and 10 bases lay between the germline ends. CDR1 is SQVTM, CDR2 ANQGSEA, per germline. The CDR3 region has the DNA TGCAGCGTTGTGGGGGGCTACTCCTACAATGAGCAGTTCTTC. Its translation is CSVVGGYSYNEQFF.

The CDR3 here is CAITNTGELFF. The CDR3 DNA follows: TGTGCCATCACCAACACCGGGGAGCTGTTTTTT. V usage is TRBV10-3 and J usage is TRBJ2-2; no reliable D call. With 7 bases removed from V and 2 bases from J, the gap between germline ends came to 2 bases. CDR3 length equals 11 residues. Germline V gene data show CDR1 as ENHRY and CDR2 as SYGVKD.

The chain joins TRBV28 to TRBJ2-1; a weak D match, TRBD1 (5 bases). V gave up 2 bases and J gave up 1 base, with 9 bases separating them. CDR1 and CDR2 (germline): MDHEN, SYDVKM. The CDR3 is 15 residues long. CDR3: CASSLEGVSYNEQFF. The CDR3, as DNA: TGTGCCAGCAGTTTAGAAGGGGTATCCTACAATGAGCAGTTCTTC.

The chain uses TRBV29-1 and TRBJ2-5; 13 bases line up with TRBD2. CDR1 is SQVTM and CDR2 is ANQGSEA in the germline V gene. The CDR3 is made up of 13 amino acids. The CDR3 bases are TGCAGTACTAGCGGGAGGGCCCGGGAGACCCAGTACTTC. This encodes CSTSGRARETQYF.

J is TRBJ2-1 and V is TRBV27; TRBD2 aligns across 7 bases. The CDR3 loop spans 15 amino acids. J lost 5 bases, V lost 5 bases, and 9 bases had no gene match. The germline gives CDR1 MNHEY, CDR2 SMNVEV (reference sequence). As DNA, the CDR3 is TGTGCCAGCAGTCCCCGTCAGGGAGGGAACAATGAGCAGTTCTTC. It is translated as CASSPRQGGNNEQFF.

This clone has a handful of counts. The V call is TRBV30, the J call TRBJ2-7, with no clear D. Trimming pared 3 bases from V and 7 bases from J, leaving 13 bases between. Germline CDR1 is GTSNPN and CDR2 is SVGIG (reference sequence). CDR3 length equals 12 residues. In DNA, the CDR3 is TGTGCCTGGAGGACGGTGCGGCGGGAGCAGTACTTC. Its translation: CAWRTVRREQYF.

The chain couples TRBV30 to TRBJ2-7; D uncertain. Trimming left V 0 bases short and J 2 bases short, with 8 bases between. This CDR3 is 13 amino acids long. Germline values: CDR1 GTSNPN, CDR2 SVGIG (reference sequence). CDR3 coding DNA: TGTGCCTGGAGTGTACAGAGGCCCTACGAGCAGTACTTC. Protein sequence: CAWSVQRPYEQYF.

In nucleotides, the CDR3 is TGTGCCAGCAGTCAGTCGGCCGGCGACGGCTACACCTTC. This gives the protein CASSQSAGDGYTF. This chain uses TRBV2 with TRBJ1-2; D call uncertain. The CDR3 runs 13 residues. The germline V and J ends were trimmed by 5 bases and 8 bases, with 15 bases remaining between them. In germline, CDR1 is SNHLY, CDR2 FYNNEI.